This T cell receptor (beta chain) was documented in a study of blood T cells in healthy people across ages. Then a second PCR, running about 6 to 11 cycles, was carried out with a sample-barcoded 5' primer and a J-beta primer mix. The yield of each sample was at least 3 million CDR3-containing paired-end reads. One entry per CDR3 protein, called by TCRdb with MiXCR from the 5' RACE reads. The sample yields 800,000 to 950,000 distinct CDR3 sequences, 48% seen once. Trimming removed 5 bases from V and 3 bases from J, with 13 bases in between. From germline, CDR1 is MDHEN and CDR2 SYDVKM. The CDR3 totals 14 residues.

J is TRBJ2-5 and V is TRBV28; D is tentatively TRBD1 or TRBD2 (5 bases each). The material sequenced was blood. The source is a man under 40 in good health. The CDR3 sequence: CASSIRDGKETQYF. The CDR3 bases are TGTGCCAGCAGTATCCGGGACGGCAAAGAGACCCAGTACTTC. The full variable domain, its missing parts supplied by reference TRBV28 and TRBJ2-5, is DVKVTQSSRYLVKRTGEKVFLECVQDMDHENMFWYRQDPGLGLRLIYFSYDVKMKEKGDIPEGYSVSREKKERFSLILESASTNQTSMYLCASSIRDGKETQYFGPGTRLLVL.